This T cell receptor beta chain was observed in a study of OX40 agonist ivuxolimab in advanced cancers. On the study more broadly: As their treatment, patients were administered ivuxolimab, an agonistic anti-OX40 (CD134) antibody. The diagnoses of dose-escalation patients were hepatocellular carcinoma, melanoma, renal cell or head and neck cancer.

Data came from immunoSEQ multiplex PCR; TCRdb stores just in-frame clones and leaves some out. The sample shows fewer than 70,000 clones, 70% to 90% of them seen only once. Regarding this clone: Its antigen is not known.

Study-wide points: CD8+ T cells averaged more expanded clones than CD4+. Individuals who were partial responders at 0.1-3.0 mg/kg had clonal expansion that ranked among the lowest.

This CDR3 has 15 residues. J is TRBJ1-6 and V is TRBV21-1; TRBD1 was called by the table and not checked on the DNA. TRBV21-1 is termed a pseudogene. The specimen was CD4+ or CD8+ T cells sorted from blood, collected in a trial of the OX40 agonist ivuxolimab. This clonotype was obtained from an adult with an advanced solid tumor such as melanoma, head and neck, liver or kidney cancer. The DNA of the CDR3 is TGTGCCAGCAGCAAACGACAGGGCGGACGGTCACCCCTCCACTTT. Its protein product is CASSKRQGGRSPLHF.